These 8 T cell receptor beta chains were all obtained from the same sample, sequenced in a study of cytomegalovirus exposure and HLA in healthy donors. 13 Jbeta primers and 60 Vbeta primers were used for the PCR. Profiled with immunoSEQ multiplex PCR; TCRdb holds only in-frame clones, not every one. The table lists about 180,000 clones, roughly 80% of them singletons. The sequencing sample was made of PBMCs. Every receptor here comes from a woman aged 45-60 years in good health and CMV-seropositive.

This clone came up a few times. This chain uses TRBV30 with TRBJ1-2; D is undetermined. This CDR3 contains 12 residues. Trimming removed 7 bases at V and 2 bases at J, with 11 bases between. CDR1 GTSNPN and CDR2 SVGIG come from the germline V gene (reference sequence). Written as DNA, the CDR3 is TGTGCCTCGGACTCTACAAACTATGGCTACACCTTC. Residues: CASDSTNYGYTF.

Concerning this clone: One junction end disagrees with the germline gene, perhaps due to a read error. The chain has TRBV4-1 and TRBJ2-1; D is unclear. The CDR3 totals 15 residues. From germline, CDR1 is MGHRA and CDR2 YSYEKL. The CDR3 region is CASCHGLHGYNEQFF. CDR3 DNA sequence: TGCGCCAGCTGCCACGGGTTACACGGATACAATGAGCAGTTCTTC.

This clone has a handful of counts. The CDR3, as DNA: TGTGCCAGCAGCTTGGCACAGGGTTATTCACCCCTCCACTTT. Its translation is CASSLAQGYSPLHF. This chain links TRBV5-8 with TRBJ1-6; perhaps TRBD1 as D (6 bases). In germline, CDR1 is SGHTS, CDR2 YDEGEE. V lost 0 bases to trimming and J lost 8 bases, with 9 bases between them. This CDR3 is 14 amino acids long.

This sequence joins TRBV4-1 and TRBJ2-5; 9 bases are a match to TRBD1. CDR3 length: 15 amino acids. CDR1 is MGHRA, CDR2 YSYEKL, per germline. Trimming took 4 bases from V and 2 from J; bases not matched to a gene: 5. CDR3 bases: TGCGCCAGCAGCCTGCGGACAGGGGCGCAAGAGACCCAGTACTTC. Amino acids: CASSLRTGAQETQYF.

The chain employs TRBV5-1 and TRBJ2-1; D may be TRBD1 (6 bases). This CDR3 has 16 amino acids. V dropped 0 bases and J dropped 0 bases, with 10 bases sitting between them. Per the germline V gene, CDR1 is SGHRS and CDR2 is YFSETQ. In DNA, the CDR3 is TGCGCCAGCAGCTTGGGGGGACAACCCTCCTACAATGAGCAGTTCTTC. Protein: CASSLGGQPSYNEQFF.

With regard to this clone: In the same sample, other DNA sequences code for this CDR3. The V call is TRBV5-1, the J call TRBJ1-1; 10 bases are a match to TRBD1. Trimming cost V 5 bases and J 3 bases; bases outside gene matches: 4. CDR3 size: 14 residues. Looked up from germline, CDR1 is SGHRS and CDR2 is YFSETQ. The CDR3: CASSRDRGDTEAFF. As DNA, the CDR3 is TGCGCCAGCAGTCGGGACAGGGGAGACACTGAAGCTTTCTTT.

The chain couples TRBV10-1 to TRBJ1-1; no definite D call. The CDR3 is made up of 14 amino acids. V was trimmed by 0 bases and J by 1 base, leaving 6 bases between them. Germline CDR1 is WNHNN and CDR2 is SYGVQD (reference sequence). The CDR3 spells CASSESRQNTEAFF. In nucleotides, the CDR3 is TGCGCCAGCAGTGAGTCTAGACAGAACACTGAAGCTTTCTTT.

The chain combines TRBV2 with TRBJ2-1; 8 bases are shared with TRBD2. The CDR3 covers 14 residues. Germline CDR1 is SNHLY and CDR2 is FYNNEI. The trim removed 8 bases at V and 7 bases at J, leaving 10 bases unmatched. In DNA, the CDR3 is TGTGCCAGCTTCGAGGCGGGGGGCTTGAATGAGCAGTTCTTC. Translating it yields CASFEAGGLNEQFF.